The 15 T cell receptor beta chains below all came from one sample that was sequenced in a study of molecular identifiers for immune sequencing clone quantification. TCRdb reprocessed the PCR reads with MiXCR, giving one entry per CDR3 protein. The sample shows 60,000 to 80,000 distinct CDR3 sequences, approximately 17% of them seen only once. The source material was naive CD8+ T cells from blood, with Jurkat cell RNA spiked in. The subset is: FACS-sorted CD8+CD4-CCR7+CD45RA+ naive T cells. These receptors were taken from a human donor in good health. Some libraries in this study had Jurkat cell RNA spiked in.

This clonotype was recorded many times. J is TRBJ2-7 and V is TRBV5-6; 9 bases are a match to TRBD2. This CDR3 is built from 15 residues. J lost 8 bases, V lost 0 bases, and 9 bases had no gene match. Germline CDR1 reads SGHDT; CDR2 reads YYEEEE. This chain's CDR3 is CASSLGVAGAVKQYF. In nucleotides, the CDR3 is TGTGCCAGCAGCTTGGGGGTAGCGGGAGCGGTGAAGCAGTACTTC.

In regard to this clonotype: This may be a read error: a much more frequent sequence differs by one nucleotide. The rearrangement joins TRBV4-1 to TRBJ2-7; unclear D gene. The CDR3 consists of 17 residues. Germline CDR1 and CDR2: MGHRA and YSYEKL. CDR3 DNA: TGCGTCAGCAGCCAAGTCTCAGTGGGAAGAGACTCCTACGAGCAGTACTTC. Its translation: CVSSQVSVGRDSYEQYF.

This clonotype appeared many times. The V and J genes are TRBV20-1 and TRBJ2-7, with a tentative D call TRBD1 (6 bases). The CDR3 has 12 amino acids. With 8 bases removed from V and 0 bases from J, the gap between germline ends came to 11 bases. Germline V gives CDR1 DFQATT, CDR2 SNEGSKA (reference sequence). The CDR3 sequence is CSIGDNSYEQYF. The CDR3 nucleotides read TGCAGTATCGGGGACAACTCCTACGAGCAGTACTTC.

This clonotype was recorded at least ten times. This chain links TRBV4-2 with TRBJ2-6, with D possibly TRBD1 on 5 matching bases. CDR3 length: 20 residues. V lost 1 base and J lost 0, with 19 bases in between. CDR1 LGHNA and CDR2 YNFKEQ come from the germline V gene. The CDR3 reads CASSQVVITGLLSGANVLTF. As DNA, the CDR3 is TGTGCCAGCAGCCAAGTCGTGATTACAGGCTTACTCTCTGGGGCCAACGTCCTGACTTTC.

This rearrangement joins TRBV11-2 to TRBJ1-3, with TRBD1 as a possible D gene (5 bases). Germline lookup yields CDR1 SGHAT and CDR2 FQNNGV. This CDR3 region has 16 residues. Trimming left V 1 base short and J 0 bases short, with 10 bases between. In nucleotides, the CDR3 is TGTGCCAGCAGCTTAGCTGGGACCCGCTCTGGAAACACCATATATTTT. It codes for CASSLAGTRSGNTIYF.

This clonotype was observed once. The J gene is TRBJ2-7, the V gene TRBV12-3 or TRBV12-4; 7 nucleotides line up with TRBD1. The CDR3 length is 13 residues. J was trimmed by 9 bases and V by 5 bases; bases with no gene match: 10. This chain's CDR3 is CASSPGTVLRQYF. The CDR3 coding sequence is TGTGCCAGCAGTCCCGGGACAGTCCTTCGGCAGTACTTC.

The gene calls are TRBV24-1 and TRBJ2-3; 7 positions match TRBD1. The germline gives CDR1 KGHDR, CDR2 SFDVKD. Losses at the gene ends were 7 bases for V and 4 bases for J; bases not matched to a gene: 10. The CDR3 sequence is 15 residues long. DNA for the CDR3: TGTGCCACCAGAGGCCGGGACAGCAGCGCAGATACGCAGTATTTT. The encoded protein is CATRGRDSSADTQYF.

This clonotype was seen a few times. The V call is TRBV11-2, the J call TRBJ2-1, with 8 positions matching TRBD2. The CDR3 extends over 12 amino acids. V shed 4 bases and J 7 bases; nucleotides not matched to a gene: 0. Germline V gene data show CDR1 as SGHAT and CDR2 as FQNNGV. The DNA of the CDR3 is TGTGCCAGCAGCTCTAGCGGGAATGAGCAGTTCTTC. It translates to CASSSSGNEQFF.

This clonotype was detected only a few times. A much bigger clone sits one base away, suggesting this may be a read error. This chain links TRBV20-1 with TRBJ2-1; TRBD1 or TRBD2 may be the D gene (5 bases each). Trimming shortened V by 4 bases and J by 0 bases, and 13 bases separated the two germline ends. Germline values: CDR1 DFQATT, CDR2 SNEGSKA (reference sequence). The CDR3 sequence is 15 residues long. Here the CDR3 reads CSAKDVGVSYNEQFF. The CDR3 DNA is TGCAGTGCTAAAGATGTGGGGGTCTCCTACAATGAGCAGTTCTTC.

The chain has TRBV19 and TRBJ2-2; D is undetermined. The germline V gene encodes CDR1 LNHDA and CDR2 SQIVND (reference sequence). V was shortened by 3 bases and J by 7 bases, with 12 bases between the two germline ends. CDR3 length: 14 amino acids. The CDR3 loop reads CASSIWTADGELFF. The CDR3 bases are TGTGCCAGTAGTATTTGGACGGCCGACGGGGAGCTGTTTTTT.

In this sample, this clonotype turned up many times. The chain is built from TRBV7-9 and TRBJ1-1, with D possibly matching TRBD1 (6 bases). Germline V gene sequence: CDR1 SEHNR, CDR2 FQNEAQ (reference sequence). The CDR3 is made up of 16 amino acids. The germline V and J ends were trimmed by 7 bases and 1 base, with 19 bases remaining between them. CDR3 sequence: CASIKRTDYSNTEAFF. CDR3 in DNA: TGTGCCAGCATTAAAAGGACAGACTACTCGAACACTGAAGCTTTCTTT. Combining the CDR3 with reference TRBV7-9 and TRBJ1-1 gives the whole variable domain DTGVSQNPRHKITKRGQNVTFRCDPISEHNRLYWYRQTLGQGPEFLTYFQNEAQLEKSRLLSDRFSAERPKGSFSTLEIQRTEQGDSAMYLCASIKRTDYSNTEAFFGQGTRLTVV.

The sample holds a few counts of this clonotype. The chain uses TRBV4-1 and TRBJ2-7, with 7 bases fitting TRBD2. Germline values: CDR1 MGHRA, CDR2 YSYEKL. This CDR3 region has 16 residues. The ends lost 3 bases at V and 4 bases at J; junction bases unmatched: 12. CDR3 protein: CASSHGAGLTSYEQYF. The CDR3 DNA reads as TGCGCCAGCAGCCACGGGGCGGGACTAACTTCATACGAGCAGTACTTC.

The chain recombines TRBV13 with TRBJ2-1, with D possibly matching TRBD2 (5 bases). The length of the CDR3 is 16 residues. Trimming stripped 4 bases from V and 7 bases from J, with 20 bases between. The germline V gene encodes CDR1 PRHDT and CDR2 FYEKMQ (reference sequence). Here the CDR3 DNA reads TGTGCCAGCAGCTCAATAGACGGAGGTGACGGGAATGAGCAGTTCTTC. Translating gives CASSSIDGGDGNEQFF.

A few counts support this clonotype. The J gene is TRBJ2-5, the V gene TRBV9; no firm D call. V lost 0 bases, J lost 4 bases, and 4 bases lay in between. Germline V CDR1 and CDR2: SGDLS, YYNGEE. The CDR3 covers 12 residues. Written as DNA, the CDR3 is TGTGCCAGCAGCGTAGATCTAGAGACCCAGTACTTC. Translation: CASSVDLETQYF.

This clonotype was seen at least ten times. The chain recombines TRBV9 with TRBJ2-1, with TRBD2 matching 7 bases. Germline CDR1 is SGDLS and CDR2 is YYNGEE. This CDR3 comprises 16 residues. V gave up 2 bases and J gave up 7 bases; unmatched junction bases: 12. The CDR3 DNA sequence: TGTGCCAGCAGCGTGAGACGGGACTACATCATGAATGAGCAGTTCTTC. As protein: CASSVRRDYIMNEQFF.